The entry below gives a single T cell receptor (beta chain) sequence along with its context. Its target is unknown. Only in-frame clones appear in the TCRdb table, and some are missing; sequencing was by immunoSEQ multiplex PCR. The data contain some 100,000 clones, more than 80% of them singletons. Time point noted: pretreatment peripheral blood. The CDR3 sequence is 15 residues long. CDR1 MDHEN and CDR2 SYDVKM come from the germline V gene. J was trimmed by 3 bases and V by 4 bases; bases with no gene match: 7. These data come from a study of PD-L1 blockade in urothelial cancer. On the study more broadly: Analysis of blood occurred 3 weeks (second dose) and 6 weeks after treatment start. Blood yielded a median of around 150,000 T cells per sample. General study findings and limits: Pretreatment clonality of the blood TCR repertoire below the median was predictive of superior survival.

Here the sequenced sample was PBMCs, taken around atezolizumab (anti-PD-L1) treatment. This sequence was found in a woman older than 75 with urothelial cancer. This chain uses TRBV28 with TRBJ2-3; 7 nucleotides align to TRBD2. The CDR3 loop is CASSSPREITDTQYF. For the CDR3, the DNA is TGTGCCAGCAGTTCGCCGCGGGAGATAACAGATACGCAGTATTTT.